Here is one TCR beta chain with its context. This clone was observed a handful of times. The target of this receptor is not known. One base away there is no much larger clone; base qualities are not given. No treatment had been received by any patient before thyroid surgery. Using T-cell receptor beta sequencing, the study looked back at clinical samples from patients collected from about 2011 to 2019. The receptor library was made with PCR. The sequencing machine was an Illumina HiSeq 4000. High-throughput sequencing was used to profile the TCR beta-chain CDR3 region of every patient. From the authors' description of their analysis: A classifier to discriminate distant-metastatic papillary thyroid cancer patients was built from CDR3 differences across clinicopathological groups. Repertoire diversity was assessed with the Shannon index, and tumor-blood repertoire similarity with the Morisita-Horn index. TCRdb's own reprocessing of the public reads used fastp at Q25 and MiXCR and kept productive beta chains. It is TCRdb's table, rather than the study itself, that gives the V and J calls and clone size. The sample yields 17,000 or so clones; roughly 24% were counted once. The ten largest clonotypes hold approximately 9.9% of the sample.

The germline V gene specifies MNHNS as CDR1 and SASEGT as CDR2. Relative to germline, V is missing 0 bases and J is missing 5 bases, with 8 bases of the junction outside any gene match. There are 16 amino acids in the CDR3, from cysteine to phenylalanine inclusive. CDR3 DNA is the only sequence kept; it has 48 bases, read in frame from the first base. The sample is drawn from a study of metastatic and nonmetastatic thyroid tumors (dated by TCRdb to the early 2020s). Study-wide context: The researchers compared repertoires between peripheral blood samples and tumor or nodule tissue samples from patients with malignant or benign thyroid disease. Study-wide findings and limitations: In both blood and tumor samples, malignant tumors were reported to have significantly higher TCR beta diversity than benign nodules.

This TCR was recovered from a male donor with papillary thyroid cancer or a benign thyroid nodule (not recorded which). Some clones in this sample may be carry-over from other donors' samples. This sequence uses TRBV6-1 and TRBJ1-2; 8 central bases correspond to TRBD1. Sequencing was done on a sample of blood. The nucleotide sequence reads TGTGCCAGCAGTGAAGCCCTCCGGGACAGGACTTATGGCTACACCTTC. This yields the protein CASSEALRDRTYGYTF.